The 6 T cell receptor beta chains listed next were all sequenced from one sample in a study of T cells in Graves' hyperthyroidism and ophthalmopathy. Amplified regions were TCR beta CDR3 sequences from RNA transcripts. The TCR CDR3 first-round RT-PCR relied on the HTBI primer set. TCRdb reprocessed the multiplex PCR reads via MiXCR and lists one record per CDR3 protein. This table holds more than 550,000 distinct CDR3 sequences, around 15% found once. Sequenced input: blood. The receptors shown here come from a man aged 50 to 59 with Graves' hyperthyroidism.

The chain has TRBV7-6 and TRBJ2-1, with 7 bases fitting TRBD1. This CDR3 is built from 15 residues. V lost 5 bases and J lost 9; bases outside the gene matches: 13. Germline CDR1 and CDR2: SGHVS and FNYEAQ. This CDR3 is CASSPSGTDIAEQFF. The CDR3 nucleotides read TGTGCCAGCAGCCCGTCCGGGACAGATATTGCTGAGCAGTTCTTC. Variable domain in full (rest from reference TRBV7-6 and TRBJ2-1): GAGVSQSPRYKVTKRGQDVALRCDPISGHVSLYWYRQALGQGPEFLTYFNYEAQQDKSGLPNDRFSAERPEGSISTLTIQRTEQRDSAMYRCASSPSGTDIAEQFFGPGTRLTVL.

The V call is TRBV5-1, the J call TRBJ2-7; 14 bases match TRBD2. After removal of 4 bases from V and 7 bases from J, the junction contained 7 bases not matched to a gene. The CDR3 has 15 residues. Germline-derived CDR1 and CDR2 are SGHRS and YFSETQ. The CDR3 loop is CASSDGTSGSGEQYF. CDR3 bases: TGCGCCAGCAGCGACGGGACTAGCGGGAGCGGTGAGCAGTACTTC.

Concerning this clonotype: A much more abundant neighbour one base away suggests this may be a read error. CDR3 nucleotide sequence: TGTGCCAGCAGTTTAGACGCGATAGATGAGCAGTTCTTC. This translates into CASSLDAIDEQFF. The chain is built from TRBV12-3 or TRBV12-4 and TRBJ2-1; D is uncertain. The CDR3 extends over 13 amino acids. Trimming pared 1 base from V and 8 bases from J, leaving 9 bases between.

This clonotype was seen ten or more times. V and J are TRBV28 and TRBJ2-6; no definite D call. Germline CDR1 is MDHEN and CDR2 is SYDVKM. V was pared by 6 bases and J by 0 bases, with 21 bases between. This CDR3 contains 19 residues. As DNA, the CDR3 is TGTGCCAGCAGGTCAAGCCCAACCGCCCTTAGCTCTGGGGCCAACGTCCTGACTTTC. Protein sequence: CASRSSPTALSSGANVLTF.

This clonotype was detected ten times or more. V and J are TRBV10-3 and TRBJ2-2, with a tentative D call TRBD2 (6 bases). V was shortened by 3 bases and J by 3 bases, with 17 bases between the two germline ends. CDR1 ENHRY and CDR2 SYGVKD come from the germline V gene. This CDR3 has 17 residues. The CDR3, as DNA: TGTGCCATCAGTGACTCTTCGACGGGAGCGGACACCGGGGAGCTGTTTTTT. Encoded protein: CAISDSSTGADTGELFF.

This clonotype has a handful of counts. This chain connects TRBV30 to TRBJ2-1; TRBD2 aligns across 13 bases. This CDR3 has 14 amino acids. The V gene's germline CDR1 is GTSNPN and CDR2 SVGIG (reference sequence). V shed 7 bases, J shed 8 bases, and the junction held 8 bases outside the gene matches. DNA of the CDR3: TGTGCCTTACTAGCGGGAGGGCCTGTTTATGAGCAGTTCTTC. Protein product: CALLAGGPVYEQFF.